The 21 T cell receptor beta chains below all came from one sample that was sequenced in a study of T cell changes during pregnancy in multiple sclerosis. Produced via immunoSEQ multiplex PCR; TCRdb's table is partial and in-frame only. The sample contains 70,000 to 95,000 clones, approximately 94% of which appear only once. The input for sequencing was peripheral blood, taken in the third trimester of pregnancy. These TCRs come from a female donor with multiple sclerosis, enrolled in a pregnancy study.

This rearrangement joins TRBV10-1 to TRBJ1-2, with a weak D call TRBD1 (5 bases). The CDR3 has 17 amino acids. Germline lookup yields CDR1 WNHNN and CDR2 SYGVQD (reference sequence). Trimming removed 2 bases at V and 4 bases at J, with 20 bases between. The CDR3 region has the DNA TGCGCCAGCAGTGAGATCGTGGGCAGGGCACGCGGCTATGGCTACACCTTC. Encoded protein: CASSEIVGRARGYGYTF.

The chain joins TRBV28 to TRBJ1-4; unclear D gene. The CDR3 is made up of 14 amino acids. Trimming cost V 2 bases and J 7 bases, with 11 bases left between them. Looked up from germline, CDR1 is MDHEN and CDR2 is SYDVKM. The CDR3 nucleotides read TGTGCCAGCAGTTTACAGTCTGCGGGTGAAAAACTGTTTTTT. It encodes CASSLQSAGEKLFF.

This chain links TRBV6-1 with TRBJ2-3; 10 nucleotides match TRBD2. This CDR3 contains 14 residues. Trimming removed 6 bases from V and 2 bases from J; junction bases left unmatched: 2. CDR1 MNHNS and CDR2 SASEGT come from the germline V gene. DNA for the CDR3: TGTGCCAGCAGCGGACTAGCGGCCACAGATACGCAGTATTTT. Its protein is CASSGLAATDTQYF.

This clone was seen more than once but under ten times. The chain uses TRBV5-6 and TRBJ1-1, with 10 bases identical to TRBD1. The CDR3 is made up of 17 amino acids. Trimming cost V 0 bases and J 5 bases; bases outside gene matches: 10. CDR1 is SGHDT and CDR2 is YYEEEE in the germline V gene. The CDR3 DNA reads TGTGCCAGCAGCTTGGTTGGACCGGGACAGGGGCAAACTGAAGCTTTCTTT. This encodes CASSLVGPGQGQTEAFF.

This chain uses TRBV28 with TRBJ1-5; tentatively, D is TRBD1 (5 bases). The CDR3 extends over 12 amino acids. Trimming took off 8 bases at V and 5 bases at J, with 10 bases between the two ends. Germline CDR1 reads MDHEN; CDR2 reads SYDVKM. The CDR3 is CASRPGDQPQHF. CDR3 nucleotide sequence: TGTGCCAGCCGACCGGGGGATCAGCCCCAGCATTTT.

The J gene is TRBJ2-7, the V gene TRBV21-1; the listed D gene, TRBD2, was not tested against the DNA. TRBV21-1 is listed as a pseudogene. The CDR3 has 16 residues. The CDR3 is CATVLRVAGSHYEQYF. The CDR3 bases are TGTGCCACCGTCCTCCGAGTAGCGGGGAGTCACTACGAGCAGTACTTC.

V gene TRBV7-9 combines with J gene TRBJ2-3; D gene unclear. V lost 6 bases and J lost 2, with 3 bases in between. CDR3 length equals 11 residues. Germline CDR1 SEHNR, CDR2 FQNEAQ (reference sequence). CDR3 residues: CASRYTDTQYF. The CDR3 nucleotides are TGTGCCAGCAGATACACAGATACGCAGTATTTT.

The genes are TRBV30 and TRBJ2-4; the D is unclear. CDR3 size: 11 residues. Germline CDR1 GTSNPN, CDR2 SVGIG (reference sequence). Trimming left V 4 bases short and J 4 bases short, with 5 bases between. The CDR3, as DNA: TGTGCCTGGACACAAAAAAACATTCAGTACTTC. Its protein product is CAWTQKNIQYF.

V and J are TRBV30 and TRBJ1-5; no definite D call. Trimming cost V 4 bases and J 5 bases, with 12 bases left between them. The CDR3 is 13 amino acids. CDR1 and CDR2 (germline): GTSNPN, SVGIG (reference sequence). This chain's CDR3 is CAWNEISDQPQHF. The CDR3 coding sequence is TGTGCCTGGAACGAGATCAGCGATCAGCCCCAGCATTTT.

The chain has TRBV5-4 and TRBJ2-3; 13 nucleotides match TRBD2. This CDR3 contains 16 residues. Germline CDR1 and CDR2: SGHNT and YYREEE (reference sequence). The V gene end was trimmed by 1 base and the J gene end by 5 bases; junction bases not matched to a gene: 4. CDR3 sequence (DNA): TGTGCCAGCAGCTTGACTAGCGGGAGGGCCAAAGATACGCAGTATTTT. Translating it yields CASSLTSGRAKDTQYF.

In nucleotides, the CDR3 is TGTGCCATCAGCCGACTAGCGGGAGGGCCGTTAGGGGAGCAGTTCTTC. Translation: CAISRLAGGPLGEQFF. The V call is TRBV10-3, the J call TRBJ2-1; 14 positions agree with TRBD2. This CDR3 has 16 amino acids. Germline V lookup: CDR1 ENHRY, CDR2 SYGVKD. Trimming at V came to 6 bases and at J to 10 bases, leaving 11 bases not matched to a gene.

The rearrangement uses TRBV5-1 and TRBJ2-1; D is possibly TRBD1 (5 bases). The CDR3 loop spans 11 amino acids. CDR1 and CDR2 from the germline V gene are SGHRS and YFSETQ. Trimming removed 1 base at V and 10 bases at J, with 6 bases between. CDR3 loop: CASSLTGEQFF. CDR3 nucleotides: TGCGCCAGCAGCTTGACAGGCGAGCAGTTCTTC.

The CDR3 DNA reads as TGTGCCAGCAGCTTAGGCAGGGCCCCCTACGAGCAGTACTTC. The encoded protein is CASSLGRAPYEQYF. The V call is TRBV7-9, the J call TRBJ2-7; D possibly corresponds to TRBD1 (5 bases). CDR1 and CDR2 (germline): SEHNR, FQNEAQ (reference sequence). The CDR3 runs to 14 residues. V dropped 1 base and J dropped 2 bases, with 9 bases sitting between them.

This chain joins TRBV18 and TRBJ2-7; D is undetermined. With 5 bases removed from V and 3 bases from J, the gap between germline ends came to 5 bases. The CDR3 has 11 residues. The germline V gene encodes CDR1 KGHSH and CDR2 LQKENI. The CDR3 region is CASSAHYEQYF. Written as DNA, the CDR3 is TGTGCCAGCTCAGCGCACTACGAGCAGTACTTC.

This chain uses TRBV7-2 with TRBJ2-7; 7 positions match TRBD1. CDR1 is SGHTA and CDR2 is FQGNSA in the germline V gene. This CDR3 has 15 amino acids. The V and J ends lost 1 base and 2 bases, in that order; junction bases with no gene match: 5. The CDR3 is CASSLGPDRAYEQYF. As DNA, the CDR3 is TGTGCCAGCAGCTTAGGCCCAGACAGGGCCTACGAGCAGTACTTC.

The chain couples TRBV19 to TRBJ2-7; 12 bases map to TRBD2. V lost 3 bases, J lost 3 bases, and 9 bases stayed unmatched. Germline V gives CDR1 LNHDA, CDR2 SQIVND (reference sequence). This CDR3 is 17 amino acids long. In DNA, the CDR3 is TGTGCCAGTAGTATCGGGTCGCTAGCGGGAGGGATCTACGAGCAGTACTTC. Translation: CASSIGSLAGGIYEQYF.

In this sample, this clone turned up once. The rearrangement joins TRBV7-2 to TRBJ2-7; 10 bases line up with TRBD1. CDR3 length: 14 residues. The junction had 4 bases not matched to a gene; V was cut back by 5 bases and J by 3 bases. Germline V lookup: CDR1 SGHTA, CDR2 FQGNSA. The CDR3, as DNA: TGTGCCAGCAGCCAGGACAGGGGGGACTACGAGCAGTACTTC. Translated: CASSQDRGDYEQYF.

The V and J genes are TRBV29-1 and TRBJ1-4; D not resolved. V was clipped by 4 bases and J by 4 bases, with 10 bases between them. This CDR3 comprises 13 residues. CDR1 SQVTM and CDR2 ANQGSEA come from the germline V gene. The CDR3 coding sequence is TGCAGCGTTGCACACAGCGGTAATGAAAAACTGTTTTTT. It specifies CSVAHSGNEKLFF.

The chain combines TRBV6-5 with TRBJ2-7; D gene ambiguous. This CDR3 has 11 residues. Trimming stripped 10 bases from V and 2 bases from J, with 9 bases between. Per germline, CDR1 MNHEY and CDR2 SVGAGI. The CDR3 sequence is CATRSAYEQYF. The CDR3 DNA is TGTGCCACCCGTTCTGCCTACGAGCAGTACTTC.

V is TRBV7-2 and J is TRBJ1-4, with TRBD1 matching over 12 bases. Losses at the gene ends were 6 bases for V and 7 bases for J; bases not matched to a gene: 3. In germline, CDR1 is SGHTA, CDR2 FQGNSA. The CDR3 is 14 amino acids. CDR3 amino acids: CASRPGQGAEKLFF. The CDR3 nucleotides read TGTGCCAGCAGGCCGGGACAGGGGGCTGAAAAACTGTTTTTT.

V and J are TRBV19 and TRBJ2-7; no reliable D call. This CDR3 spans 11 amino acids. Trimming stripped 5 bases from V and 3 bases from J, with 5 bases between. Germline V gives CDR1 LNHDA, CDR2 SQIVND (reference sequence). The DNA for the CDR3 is TGTGCCAGTAGTGTCGGCTACGAGCAGTACTTC. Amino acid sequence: CASSVGYEQYF.